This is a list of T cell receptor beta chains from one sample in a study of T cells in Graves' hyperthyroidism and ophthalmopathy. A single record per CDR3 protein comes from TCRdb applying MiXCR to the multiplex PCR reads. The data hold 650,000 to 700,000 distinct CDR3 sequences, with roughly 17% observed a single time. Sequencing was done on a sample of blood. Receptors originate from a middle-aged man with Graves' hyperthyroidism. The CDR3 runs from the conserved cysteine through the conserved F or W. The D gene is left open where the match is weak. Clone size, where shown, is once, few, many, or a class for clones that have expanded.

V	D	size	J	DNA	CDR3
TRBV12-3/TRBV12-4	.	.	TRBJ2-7	TGTGCCAGCAGTTTAGCGCGGAGGGGGCCGTACTTC	CASSLARRGPYF
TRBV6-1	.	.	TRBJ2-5	TGTGCCAGCAGTGATCGAGGTGGGATCCTCCAAGAGACCCAGTACTTC	CASSDRGGILQETQYF
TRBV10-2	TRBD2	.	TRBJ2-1	TGCGCCAGCAGTGATCCTAGCGGGAATCCCCCGTTCTTC	CASSDPSGNPPFF
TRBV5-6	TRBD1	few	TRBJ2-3	TGTGCCAGCAGCTTGGCCGGGACAGCCGATACGCAGTATTTT	CASSLAGTADTQYF
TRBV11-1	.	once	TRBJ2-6	TGTGCCAGCAGCCAACCAACAGACTCTGGGGCCAACGTCCTGACTTTC	CASSQPTDSGANVLTF
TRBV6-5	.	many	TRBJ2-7	TGTGCCAGCAGTTACTCCGGGACAAGAATCTACGAGCAGTACTTC	CASSYSGTRIYEQYF
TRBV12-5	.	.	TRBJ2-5	TGTGCTACCCCCGGACCTATTCCAGAGACCCAGTACTTC	CATPGPIPETQYF
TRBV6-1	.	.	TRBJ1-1	TGTGCCAGCACCCCTAGGGCCATGAACACTGAAGCTTTCTTT	CASTPRAMNTEAFF
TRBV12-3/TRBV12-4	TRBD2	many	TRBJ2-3	TGTGCCAGCAGGGGACTAGCGGGAGGGGCAGATACGCAGTATTTT	CASRGLAGGADTQYF
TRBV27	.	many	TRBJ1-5	TGTGCCAGCAGCCTTCGGGCCTTCAATCAGCCCCAGCATTTT	CASSLRAFNQPQHF
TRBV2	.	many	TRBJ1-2	TGTGCCAGCAGTGAATTCGGGGAGTCGGACTATGGCTACACCTTC	CASSEFGESDYGYTF
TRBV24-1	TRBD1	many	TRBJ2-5	TGTGCCACTGCCGACAGGGGGGGTGAGACCCAGTACTTC	CATADRGGETQYF
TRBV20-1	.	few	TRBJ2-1	TGCAGTGCTAGTCCTCAGTTACACAATGAGCAGTTCTTC	CSASPQLHNEQFF
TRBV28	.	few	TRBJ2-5	TGTGCCACCAACCCAGATGCAGCGGTCCAAGAGACCCAGTACTTC	CATNPDAAVQETQYF
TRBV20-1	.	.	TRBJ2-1	TGCAGTGCTAGCCGGCGGAGTTACAATGAGCAGTTCTTC	CSASRRSYNEQFF
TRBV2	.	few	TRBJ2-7	TGTGCCAGCAGTGATACCTCCGACAGGCCCTACGAGCAGTACTTC	CASSDTSDRPYEQYF
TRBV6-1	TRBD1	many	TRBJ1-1	TGTGCCAGCAGTTCGACTACAGGGGAGGCTTTCTTT	CASSSTTGEAFF
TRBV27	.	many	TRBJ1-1	TGTGCCAGCAGTTTATCGTCTGGGTTCGCTGAAGCTTTCTTT	CASSLSSGFAEAFF
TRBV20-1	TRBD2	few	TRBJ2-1	TGCAGTGCGGGAGGGGACGTGAGCTCCTACAATGAGCAGTTCTTC	CSAGGDVSSYNEQFF
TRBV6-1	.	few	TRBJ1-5	TGTGCCAGCAGTTATCAGAGGAGCAATCAGCCCCAGCATTTT	CASSYQRSNQPQHF
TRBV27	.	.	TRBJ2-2	TGTGCCAGCAGTTTTAGGGCCGTATCGAACACCGGGGAGCTGTTTTTT	CASSFRAVSNTGELFF
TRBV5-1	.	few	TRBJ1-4	TGCGCCAGCAGCTCACAGGCGACAACTAATGAAAAACTGTTTTTT	CASSSQATTNEKLFF
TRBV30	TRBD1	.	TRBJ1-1	TGTGCCTGGACTCCCGACAGGGTGAACACTGAAGCTTTCTTT	CAWTPDRVNTEAFF
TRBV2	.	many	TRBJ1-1	TGTGCCAGCAGTGATAAGACAGTCCTAAACACTGAAGCTTTCTTT	CASSDKTVLNTEAFF
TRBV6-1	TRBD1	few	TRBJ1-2	TGTGCCAGCAGTGAAGGGCCAGGGGGAAACTATGGCTACACCTTC	CASSEGPGGNYGYTF
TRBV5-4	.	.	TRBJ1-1	TGTGCCAGCAGCTTGGGTTGGAACCTAAACACTGAAGCTTTCTTT	CASSLGWNLNTEAFF
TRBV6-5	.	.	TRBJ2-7	TGTGCCAGCAGTTTGGGACCGGTAGCGACCTACGAGCAGTACTTC	CASSLGPVATYEQYF
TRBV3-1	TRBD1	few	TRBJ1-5	TGTGCCAGCAGCCTCGGACAGGGGCTTAGCCCCCAGCATTTT	CASSLGQGLSPQHF
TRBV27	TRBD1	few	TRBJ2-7	TGTGCCAGCAGCTGGACAGGAATAGACGAGCAGTACTTC	CASSWTGIDEQYF
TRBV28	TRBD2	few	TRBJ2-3	TGTGCCAGCACCGTTACTAGCGGGAGTTGGGCAGATACGCAGTATTTT	CASTVTSGSWADTQYF
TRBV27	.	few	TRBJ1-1	TGTGCCAGCAGTTTAACCCTCGGGGGGCTGGGGACTGAAGCTTTCTTT	CASSLTLGGLGTEAFF